The 31 T cell receptor beta chains below all came from one sample that was sequenced in a study of Graves' ophthalmopathy and Graves' hyperthyroidism. Amplification targeted the TCR beta CDR3 regions, with RNA transcripts as the source material. Amplification began with first-round RT-PCR using HTBI primers, then second-round multiplex PCR was performed. From the multiplex PCR reads, TCRdb called clonotypes with MiXCR, one entry per CDR3 protein. Of 350,000 to 400,000 distinct CDR3 sequences listed, around 18% are singletons. Sequenced input: peripheral blood. The origin of the receptors is a woman between 18 and 29 years old with Graves' ophthalmopathy.

This clonotype was detected only a few times. V and J are TRBV5-1 and TRBJ2-7, with 7 bases aligning to TRBD1. Trimming at V came to 4 bases and at J to 2 bases, leaving 9 bases not matched to a gene. Germline CDR1 reads SGHRS; CDR2 reads YFSETQ. The CDR3 length is 15 residues. The CDR3 sequence is CASSPAPGQTYEQYF. The CDR3 bases are TGCGCCAGCAGCCCAGCCCCGGGACAGACCTACGAGCAGTACTTC.

There are many counts of this clonotype. The chain links TRBV6-5 to TRBJ2-7; D remains unclear. Deletions cut 2 bases from V and 3 bases from J, with 8 bases between. CDR3 length equals 13 residues. The germline CDR1 and CDR2 sequences are MNHEY and SVGAGI. For the CDR3, the DNA is TGTGCCAGCAGTTACGACGGGCTCTACGAGCAGTACTTC. Translating it yields CASSYDGLYEQYF.

This rearrangement joins TRBV4-3 to TRBJ2-5; 7 bases agree with TRBD1. CDR1 and CDR2 (germline): LGHNA, YSLEER. This CDR3 spans 17 amino acids. Unmatched junction bases numbered 17, after V lost 7 bases and J lost 3 bases. Written as DNA, the CDR3 is TGCGCCAGCATCCCTAATCCAGACAGGGAAACCAAAGAGACCCAGTACTTC. Protein: CASIPNPDRETKETQYF.

This clonotype was seen ten or more times. J is TRBJ1-5 and V is TRBV20-1, with D hard to call. Germline lookup yields CDR1 DFQATT and CDR2 SNEGSKA (reference sequence). The CDR3 length is 12 residues. The germline V and J ends were trimmed by 5 bases and 7 bases, with 12 bases remaining between them. The CDR3 DNA reads TGCAGTGCTTCCTTTTTGGGACAGCCCCAGCATTTT. Its protein product is CSASFLGQPQHF.

The sample holds many counts of this clonotype. This chain uses TRBV20-1 with TRBJ2-7; 7 positions match TRBD2. Germline V gene sequence: CDR1 DFQATT, CDR2 SNEGSKA (reference sequence). The CDR3 sequence is 14 residues long. Losses at the gene ends were 1 base for V and 3 bases for J; bases not matched to a gene: 6. The CDR3 is CSARAVTGGYEQYF. In DNA, the CDR3 is TGCAGTGCTAGAGCGGTAACGGGGGGCTACGAGCAGTACTTC.

This clonotype was counted at least ten times. The chain joins TRBV2 to TRBJ1-5; 9 nucleotides match TRBD1. Unmatched junction bases numbered 6, after V lost 2 bases and J lost 7 bases. Looked up from germline, CDR1 is SNHLY and CDR2 is FYNNEI. The CDR3 extends over 15 amino acids. The CDR3 region has the DNA TGTGCCAGCAGTGAACCGGACAGGGGAGGGCAGCCCCAGCATTTT. Its protein product is CASSEPDRGGQPQHF.

This clonotype has at least ten counts. The chain recombines TRBV11-2 with TRBJ1-2; D is uncertain. The germline V gene encodes CDR1 SGHAT and CDR2 FQNNGV. Trimming took off 1 base at V and 7 bases at J, with 16 bases between the two ends. The CDR3 has 15 residues. DNA of the CDR3: TGTGCCAGCAGCTTAGTGAGCGTACCGCGGGGTGGCTACACCTTC. Translating it yields CASSLVSVPRGGYTF. Full variable domain (remainder filled in from reference TRBV11-2 and TRBJ1-2): EAGVAQSPRYKIIEKRQSVAFWCNPISGHATLYWYQQILGQGPKLLIQFQNNGVVDDSQLPKDRFSAERLKGVDSTLKIQPAKLEDSAVYLCASSLVSVPRGGYTFGSGTRLTVV.

This clonotype was counted at least ten times. The V call is TRBV6-5, the J call TRBJ1-6; TRBD1 matches 10 bases. CDR1 and CDR2 from the germline V gene are MNHEY and SVGAGI. J lost 10 bases, V lost 6 bases, and 9 bases had no gene match. The CDR3 spans 15 residues. CDR3 nucleotides: TGTGCCAGCAGAATCCCGGGACAGGGGAACTCACCCCTCCACTTT. This codes for CASRIPGQGNSPLHF.

This clonotype was observed at least ten times. The V gene is TRBV9, the J gene TRBJ2-6; perhaps D is TRBD1 or TRBD2 (5 bases each). Germline V gene lookup returns CDR1 SGDLS and CDR2 YYNGEE. Trimming stripped 0 bases from V and 2 bases from J, with 12 bases between. CDR3 size: 17 residues. As DNA, the CDR3 is TGTGCCAGCAGCGTAGAGCCGAGGGGTCCTGGGGCCAACGTCCTGACTTTC. Amino acid sequence: CASSVEPRGPGANVLTF. Together with reference TRBV9 and TRBJ2-6, the CDR3 gives the full variable domain: DSGVTQTPKHLITATGQRVTLRCSPRSGDLSVYWYQQSLDQGLQFLIQYYNGEERAKGNILERFSAQQFPDLHSELNLSSLELGDSALYFCASSVEPRGPGANVLTFGAGSRLTVL.

This clonotype showed up many times. The rearrangement links TRBV6-5 to TRBJ2-7; tentatively, D is TRBD1 or TRBD2 (5 bases each). Germline V CDR1 and CDR2: MNHEY, SVGAGI. V lost 7 bases, J lost 3 bases, and 10 bases lay in between. The CDR3 covers 12 residues. This CDR3 reads CASTGHNYEQYF. The CDR3 region has the DNA TGTGCCAGCACGGGGCATAACTACGAGCAGTACTTC.

This clonotype was counted a few times. The chain is built from TRBV6-1 and TRBJ2-7, with D possibly called TRBD1 or TRBD2 (6 bases each). This CDR3 comprises 16 residues. The V end lost 1 base, the J end lost 2 bases, and 15 bases lay between the germline ends. The germline gives CDR1 MNHNS, CDR2 SASEGT. DNA of the CDR3: TGTGCCAGCAGTGAAGTATTGCGAGGGGGGCCCTACGAGCAGTACTTC. This gives the protein CASSEVLRGGPYEQYF.

This clonotype was observed at least ten times. This sequence joins TRBV6-2 or TRBV6-3 and TRBJ2-5, with D possibly TRBD1 on 6 matching bases. Germline V gives CDR1 MNHEY, CDR2 SVGEGT. V lost 4 bases, J lost 0 bases, and 15 bases lay in between. The length of the CDR3 is 16 residues. Here the CDR3 reads CASSSLTGTYQETQYF. The CDR3 coding sequence is TGTGCCAGCAGTTCGCTAACAGGGACGTACCAAGAGACCCAGTACTTC.

This clonotype was counted at least ten times. This chain joins TRBV29-1 and TRBJ2-7, with 10 bases matching TRBD1. The germline gives CDR1 SQVTM, CDR2 ANQGSEA. The CDR3 consists of 14 residues. V lost 0 bases, J lost 7 bases, and 6 bases stayed unmatched. CDR3 region: CSVEDWGQGREQYF. In DNA, the CDR3 is TGCAGCGTTGAAGATTGGGGACAGGGGAGGGAGCAGTACTTC.

In its sample, this clonotype was seen many times. The chain is built from TRBV19 and TRBJ2-6; D is ambiguous. This CDR3 spans 17 amino acids. Trimming took 3 bases from V and 0 from J, leaving 12 bases between them. CDR1 is LNHDA, CDR2 SQIVND, per germline (reference sequence). CDR3 protein: CASSIKGRFSGANVLTF. CDR3 DNA sequence: TGTGCCAGTAGTATCAAGGGTCGCTTCTCTGGGGCCAACGTCCTGACTTTC.

This clonotype showed up many times. The chain couples TRBV29-1 to TRBJ2-2; D remains unclear. Germline V gene sequence: CDR1 SQVTM, CDR2 ANQGSEA. This CDR3 region has 13 residues. V gave up 4 bases and J gave up 7 bases, with 13 bases separating them. The CDR3 spells CSVAPLTGGELFF. In DNA, the CDR3 is TGCAGCGTTGCCCCTCTCACGGGCGGGGAGCTGTTTTTT.

This clonotype was detected ten times or more. This chain connects TRBV12-5 to TRBJ2-2; D uncertain. The V end lost 7 bases, the J end lost 4 bases, and 28 bases lay between the germline ends. The CDR3 is 19 amino acids. The germline gives CDR1 LGHNT, CDR2 FRNRAP. This CDR3 reads CASALGPALTTERTGELFF. The CDR3 DNA reads TGTGCTAGTGCCCTGGGCCCAGCGTTGACGACGGAACGCACCGGGGAGCTGTTTTTT. Based on the CDR3 plus reference TRBV12-5 and TRBJ2-2, the full variable domain is DARVTQTPRHKVTEMGQEVTMRCQPILGHNTVFWYRQTMMQGLELLAYFRNRAPLDDSGMPKDRFSAEMPDATLATLKIQPSEPRDSAVYFCASALGPALTTERTGELFFGEGSRLTVL.

Only one count was recorded for this clonotype. The DNA of the CDR3 is TGTGCCAGCAACCTAGGAGGACAGGGGGCGGTCTCGAATCAGCCCCAGCATTTT. This sequence encodes CASNLGGQGAVSNQPQHF. The chain has TRBV19 and TRBJ1-5; 11 bases line up with TRBD1. CDR3 length: 18 residues. Germline V lookup: CDR1 LNHDA, CDR2 SQIVND (reference sequence). Trimming cost V 9 bases and J 4 bases; bases outside gene matches: 17.

This clonotype has ten or more counts. V and J are TRBV28 and TRBJ2-5; the D gene is possibly TRBD2 (6 bases). In germline, CDR1 is MDHEN, CDR2 SYDVKM. Trimming cost V 6 bases and J 6 bases, with 17 bases left between them. This CDR3 has 14 residues. The CDR3 nucleotides are TGTGCCAGCAGACCAACCGACGGAGGGCAGACCCAGTACTTC. Translated, it gives CASRPTDGGQTQYF.

This clonotype occurred many times. This rearrangement joins TRBV5-1 to TRBJ1-2; a weak D match, TRBD1 (6 bases). Trimming removed 0 bases at V and 2 bases at J, with 11 bases between. The CDR3 spans 15 residues. Germline CDR1 SGHRS, CDR2 YFSETQ. CDR3 sequence: CASSLGAGQNYGYTF. CDR3 DNA: TGCGCCAGCAGCTTGGGGGCTGGACAGAACTATGGCTACACCTTC.

This clonotype showed up many times. This chain connects TRBV7-9 to TRBJ1-1, with TRBD1 as a possible D gene (5 bases). The germline V gene encodes CDR1 SEHNR and CDR2 FQNEAQ (reference sequence). V was pared by 4 bases and J by 1 base, with 10 bases between. The CDR3 extends over 14 amino acids. This CDR3 is CASSSDSQNTEAFF. As DNA, the CDR3 is TGTGCCAGCAGCTCAGACAGCCAGAACACTGAAGCTTTCTTT.

This clonotype showed up many times. This chain connects TRBV4-3 to TRBJ2-7; 8 bases line up with TRBD1. Germline-derived CDR1 and CDR2 are LGHNA and YSLEER. V was pared by 0 bases and J by 3 bases, with 13 bases of the junction left unmatched. This CDR3 is 18 amino acids long. CDR3 loop: CASSQDLQGGVINYEQYF. CDR3 coding DNA: TGCGCCAGCAGCCAAGATTTACAGGGGGGTGTAATTAACTACGAGCAGTACTTC.

In this sample, this clonotype turned up many times. J is TRBJ2-7 and V is TRBV9; 8 bases are a match to TRBD1. The CDR3 spans 15 residues. The junction had 4 bases not matched to a gene; V was cut back by 0 bases and J by 2 bases. Germline V lookup: CDR1 SGDLS, CDR2 YYNGEE. The CDR3, as DNA: TGTGCCAGCAGCGTAGCTACAGGGGGAGCCTACGAGCAGTACTTC. This gives the protein CASSVATGGAYEQYF. The entire variable domain, with the rest obtained from reference TRBV9 and TRBJ2-7, is as follows: DSGVTQTPKHLITATGQRVTLRCSPRSGDLSVYWYQQSLDQGLQFLIQYYNGEERAKGNILERFSAQQFPDLHSELNLSSLELGDSALYFCASSVATGGAYEQYFGPGTRLTVT.

The chain uses TRBV6-2 or TRBV6-3 and TRBJ2-5, with D possibly matching TRBD2 (5 bases). This CDR3 spans 13 amino acids. From germline, CDR1 is MNHEY and CDR2 SVGEGT. Trimming removed 6 bases at V and 10 bases at J, with 18 bases between. The CDR3 reads CASRPRLTLDQYF. CDR3 DNA: TGTGCCAGCAGACCCAGACTAACCCTAGACCAGTACTTC.

This clonotype was recorded many times. The chain is built from TRBV15 and TRBJ2-5; maybe TRBD1 (5 bases). The V and J ends lost 3 bases and 7 bases respectively, with 12 bases between them. Germline assignment: CDR1 LNHNV and CDR2 YYDKDF (reference sequence). The CDR3 spans 13 residues. CDR3 nucleotides: TGTGCCACCAGCAGCACAGGCCCAGGGACCCAGTACTTC. The encoded protein is CATSSTGPGTQYF.

There are many counts of this clonotype. The chain couples TRBV20-1 to TRBJ2-5; 10 bases agree with TRBD1. The CDR3 covers 13 residues. Looked up from germline, CDR1 is DFQATT and CDR2 is SNEGSKA (reference sequence). Written as DNA, the CDR3 is TGCAGCCCGGGACAGGGGTACCAAGAGACCCAGTACTTC. It encodes CSPGQGYQETQYF.

This chain joins TRBV6-1 and TRBJ2-2; 8 nucleotides align to TRBD1. This CDR3 is 15 amino acids long. The trim removed 3 bases at V and 1 base at J, leaving 1 base unmatched. CDR1 and CDR2 from the germline V gene are MNHNS and SASEGT. The DNA of the CDR3 is TGTGCCAGCAGTGATGGACAGGGGAACACCGGGGAGCTGTTTTTT. Translating gives CASSDGQGNTGELFF.

This clonotype appeared many times. J is TRBJ1-1 and V is TRBV15; TRBD1 aligns across 8 bases. The germline V gene has CDR1 LNHNV and CDR2 YYDKDF (reference sequence). The CDR3 runs 16 residues. V gave up 0 bases and J gave up 2 bases; unmatched junction bases: 5. The chain's CDR3 is CATSRDRDRLNTEAFF. The DNA for the CDR3 is TGTGCCACCAGCAGAGACCGGGACAGGTTAAACACTGAAGCTTTCTTT.

This clonotype was detected many times. This rearrangement joins TRBV6-5 to TRBJ2-2; TRBD2 might be the D (6 bases). Germline V gene data show CDR1 as MNHEY and CDR2 as SVGAGI. This CDR3 contains 14 residues. V was shortened by 7 bases and J by 7 bases, with 16 bases between the two germline ends. The CDR3 here is CASIDRAEGGELFF. Written as DNA, the CDR3 is TGTGCCAGCATAGACCGAGCGGAGGGCGGGGAGCTGTTTTTT.

This clonotype was recorded many times. Compared with germline, one end of the junction differs, possibly owing to a read error. The chain couples TRBV19 to TRBJ1-1; D gene unclear. CDR3 length equals 13 residues. From germline, CDR1 is LNHDA and CDR2 SQIVND (reference sequence). The DNA of the CDR3 is TGTGCCAGCCGAAATGGACTATACACTGGAGCTTTCTTT. It translates to CASRNGLYTGAFF.

The rearrangement uses TRBV2 and TRBJ2-7; the D is unclear. This CDR3 has 12 residues. Per germline, CDR1 SNHLY and CDR2 FYNNEI. The V gene lost 5 bases and the J gene lost 7 bases, with 12 bases spanning the gap. This chain's CDR3 is CASSPPGSEQYF. CDR3 DNA: TGTGCCAGCAGTCCCCCGGGCTCGGAGCAGTACTTC.

This clonotype has ten or more counts. The chain employs TRBV6-2 or TRBV6-3 and TRBJ1-1; D is undetermined. The V end lost 7 bases, the J end lost 2 bases, and 17 bases lay between the germline ends. Germline CDR1 and CDR2: MNHEY and SVGEGT. The CDR3 is 15 amino acids. The DNA for the CDR3 is TGTGCCAGCAAAAGCCTCCGAGTTTTTAACACTGAAGCTTTCTTT. Its translation is CASKSLRVFNTEAFF.